This T cell receptor (beta chain) was identified during a study of CD8+ T cells in alopecia areata. In the study overall: Treated patients received oral tofacitinib, 5 to 10 mg twice daily.

After isolation, RNA underwent reverse transcription to generate cDNA as the sequencing template. Libraries were prepared by immunoSEQ multiplex PCR; TCRdb keeps only in-frame clonotypes and omits some of them. Of about 160,000 clones listed, just over 65% are singletons. Germline assignment: CDR1 SQVTM and CDR2 ANQGSEA. V shed 7 bases, J shed 5 bases, and the junction held 9 bases outside the gene matches. The CDR3 contains 13 residues. Regarding treatment: oral pan-JAK inhibitor, 5-10 mg twice daily. Sequenced here: CD4+ T cells sorted from blood, sampled at week 4, from a patient treated with tofacitinib. The chain has TRBV29-1 and TRBJ1-2; 8 positions agree with TRBD1. The source is a human donor with alopecia areata. CDR3 residues: CSATTTGAYGYTF. The CDR3 coding sequence is TGCAGCGCTACTACGACAGGGGCGTATGGCTACACCTTC.